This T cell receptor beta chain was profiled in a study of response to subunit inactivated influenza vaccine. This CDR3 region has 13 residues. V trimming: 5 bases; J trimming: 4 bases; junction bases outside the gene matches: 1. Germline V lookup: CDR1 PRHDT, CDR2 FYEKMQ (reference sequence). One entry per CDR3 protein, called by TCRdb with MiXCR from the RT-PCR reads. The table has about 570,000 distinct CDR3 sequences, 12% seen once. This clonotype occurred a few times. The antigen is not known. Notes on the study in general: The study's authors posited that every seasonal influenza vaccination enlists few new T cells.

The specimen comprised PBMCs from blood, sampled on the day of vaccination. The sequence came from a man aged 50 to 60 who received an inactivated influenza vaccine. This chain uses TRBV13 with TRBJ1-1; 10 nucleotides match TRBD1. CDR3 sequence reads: CASSGDRGTEAFF. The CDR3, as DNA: TGTGCCAGCAGCGGGGACAGGGGCACTGAAGCTTTCTTT. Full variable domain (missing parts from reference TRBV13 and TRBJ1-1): AAGVIQSPRHLIKEKRETATLKCYPIPRHDTVYWYQQGPGQDPQFLISFYEKMQSDKGSIPDRFSAQQFSDYHSELNMSSLELGDSALYFCASSGDRGTEAFFGQGTRLTVV.